These 31 T cell receptor beta chains were all obtained from the same sample, sequenced in a study of T cell responses to AZD1222 COVID-19 vaccine. Method: immunoSEQ multiplex PCR; TCRdb's copy keeps in-frame clones and lacks some. The sample holds around 99,000 clones, around 90% seen once. Specimen: peripheral blood, collected on day 0 of AZD1222 vaccination. The receptors were gathered from an adult in good health.

This rearrangement joins TRBV7-9 to TRBJ2-1; D not certain. The CDR3 has 15 amino acids. The V and J ends lost 0 bases and 0 bases respectively, with 6 bases between them. Germline CDR1 is SEHNR and CDR2 is FQNEAQ (reference sequence). The CDR3: CASSLAGSSYNEQFF. The CDR3 DNA follows: TGTGCCAGCAGCTTAGCGGGCAGCTCCTACAATGAGCAGTTCTTC.

This sequence joins TRBV14 and TRBJ1-1, with a tentative D call TRBD1 (6 bases). The germline V and J ends were trimmed by 0 bases and 4 bases, with 15 bases remaining between them. Germline-derived CDR1 and CDR2 are SGHDN and FVKESK. This CDR3 comprises 16 residues. The CDR3 loop reads CASSQDFRGGGTEAFF. In nucleotides, the CDR3 is TGTGCCAGCAGCCAAGATTTTAGGGGAGGGGGCACTGAAGCTTTCTTT.

The genes are TRBV6-5 and TRBJ2-7; D might be TRBD2 (7 bases). Germline assignment: CDR1 MNHEY and CDR2 SVGAGI. This CDR3 is 14 amino acids long. V lost 6 bases, J lost 3 bases, and 15 bases lay in between. CDR3 bases: TGTGCCAGCAGCTACAACAGGGAGGGCTACGAGCAGTACTTC. Amino acids: CASSYNREGYEQYF.

The chain joins TRBV14 to TRBJ1-1; 7 nucleotides match TRBD1. This CDR3 has 15 amino acids. The germline CDR1 and CDR2 sequences are SGHDN and FVKESK. After removal of 3 bases from V and 0 bases from J, the junction contained 4 bases not matched to a gene. The CDR3 coding sequence is TGTGCCAGCAGCCAGTTACAGGGGATGAACACTGAAGCTTTCTTT. This translates into CASSQLQGMNTEAFF. Filled out from reference TRBV14 and TRBJ1-1, the complete variable domain reads EAGVTQFPSHSVIEKGQTVTLRCDPISGHDNLYWYRRVMGKEIKFLLHFVKESKQDESGMPNNRFLAERTGGTYSTLKVQPAELEDSGVYFCASSQLQGMNTEAFFGQGTRLTVV.

This clone showed up just once. The V call is TRBV6-5, the J call TRBJ2-7; TRBD1 matches 9 bases. The V gene's germline CDR1 is MNHEY and CDR2 SVGAGI. With 1 base clipped from V and 10 bases from J, the junction kept 11 bases outside the gene matches. The CDR3 totals 15 residues. The CDR3 DNA reads TGTGCCAGCAGTTACTACCGGGACAGGGTGGTAGATCAGTACTTC. Protein sequence: CASSYYRDRVVDQYF.

The chain joins TRBV10-3 to TRBJ1-6; no reliable D call. There are 16 residues in the CDR3. The V end was cut by 4 bases, the J end by 3 bases, with 13 bases between. Looked up from germline, CDR1 is ENHRY and CDR2 is SYGVKD. CDR3 in amino acids: CAISGIGPDYNSPLHF. The CDR3 DNA is TGTGCCATCAGTGGCATAGGCCCGGACTATAATTCACCCCTCCACTTT.

This clone was counted once. J is TRBJ1-1 and V is TRBV11-2; no reliable D call. CDR1 is SGHAT, CDR2 FQNNGV, per germline. Trimming pared 5 bases from V and 10 bases from J, leaving 11 bases between. This CDR3 has 11 amino acids. CDR3 nucleotides: TGTGCCAGCAGCGACAAGGTTACAGCTTTCTTT. Translated, it gives CASSDKVTAFF.

V is TRBV6-5 and J is TRBJ2-3, with D hard to call. Germline V CDR1 and CDR2: MNHEY, SVGAGI. The V end was cut by 6 bases, the J end by 2 bases, with 15 bases between. The CDR3 totals 15 residues. This CDR3 is CASRMRPDPTDTQYF. In DNA, the CDR3 is TGTGCCAGCAGAATGAGGCCAGATCCCACAGATACGCAGTATTTT.

This sequence joins TRBV29-1 and TRBJ2-6; tentatively, D is TRBD1 (5 bases). V dropped 5 bases and J dropped 0 bases, with 5 bases sitting between them. The germline gives CDR1 SQVTM, CDR2 ANQGSEA. The CDR3 is 13 residues long. The CDR3 nucleotides are TGCAGCGTTCAGGGCTCTGGGGCCAACGTCCTGACTTTC. It translates to CSVQGSGANVLTF.

The chain recombines TRBV19 with TRBJ1-2; 8 nucleotides align to TRBD1. Trimming took 7 bases from V and 4 from J; bases not matched to a gene: 5. CDR3 length: 13 residues. From germline, CDR1 is LNHDA and CDR2 SQIVND (reference sequence). CDR3 sequence: CASTNTGGYGYTF. CDR3 coding DNA: TGTGCCAGTACCAATACAGGGGGCTATGGCTACACCTTC.

The CDR3 sequence: CASSSDLQGARNEQFF. In DNA, the CDR3 is TGCGCCAGCAGCTCGGACTTACAGGGGGCGCGCAATGAGCAGTTCTTC. This chain joins TRBV5-1 and TRBJ2-1; the match to TRBD1 covers 9 bases. This CDR3 has 16 amino acids. Unmatched junction bases numbered 10, after V lost 3 bases and J lost 6 bases. Germline V lookup: CDR1 SGHRS, CDR2 YFSETQ.

The V gene is TRBV2, the J gene TRBJ2-7; possibly TRBD1 or TRBD2 for D (5 bases each). The CDR3 extends over 15 amino acids. The ends were cut back, 3 bases at V and 4 bases at J, with 16 bases in the middle. Germline V gene sequence: CDR1 SNHLY, CDR2 FYNNEI. The CDR3 nucleotides read TGTGCCAGCAGTGACGGTCACGAGGGGAATTACGAGCAGTACTTC. Encoded protein: CASSDGHEGNYEQYF.

The rearrangement links TRBV6-2 or TRBV6-3 to TRBJ2-1, with TRBD2 identical over 14 bases. Germline V CDR1 and CDR2: MNHEY, SVGEGT. V shed 6 bases, J shed 9 bases, and the junction held 10 bases outside the gene matches. The CDR3 runs 16 residues. The CDR3 protein is CASSPPGLAGASEQFF. DNA of the CDR3: TGTGCCAGCAGCCCACCGGGACTAGCGGGAGCAAGTGAGCAGTTCTTC.

The rearrangement joins TRBV2 to TRBJ2-7, with 7 bases that match TRBD2. J was trimmed by 4 bases and V by 0 bases; bases with no gene match: 3. From germline, CDR1 is SNHLY and CDR2 FYNNEI. The CDR3 has 14 amino acids. DNA of the CDR3: TGTGCCAGCAGTGAAGCGCGGACTAGTTACGAGCAGTACTTC. Protein sequence: CASSEARTSYEQYF.

The CDR3 loop is CASSMGQGNTGELFF. CDR3 sequence (DNA): TGTGCCAGTAGTATGGGACAGGGGAACACCGGGGAGCTGTTTTTT. This chain links TRBV19 with TRBJ2-2; 9 bases fit TRBD1. The V gene's germline CDR1 is LNHDA and CDR2 SQIVND (reference sequence). The junction had 0 bases not matched to a gene; V was cut back by 3 bases and J by 1 base. The CDR3 is 15 amino acids. Supplemented by reference TRBV19 and TRBJ2-2, the full variable domain reads DGGITQSPKYLFRKEGQNVTLSCEQNLNHDAMYWYRQDPGQGLRLIYYSQIVNDFQKGDIAEGYSVSREKKESFPLTVTSAQKNPTAFYLCASSMGQGNTGELFFGEGSRLTVL.

This chain connects TRBV5-1 to TRBJ1-3, with unresolved D. Germline CDR1 and CDR2: SGHRS and YFSETQ. V was shortened by 0 bases and J by 4 bases, with 5 bases between the two germline ends. CDR3 size: 13 residues. CDR3 bases: TGCGCCAGCAGCTTGGATGGGGGAAACACCATATATTTT. Encoded protein: CASSLDGGNTIYF.

This clone has a single count. The V gene is TRBV5-1, the J gene TRBJ2-1; the match to TRBD2 covers 10 bases. Trimming took 0 bases from V and 10 from J; bases not matched to a gene: 7. Germline-derived CDR1 and CDR2 are SGHRS and YFSETQ. This CDR3 region has 15 residues. This CDR3 is CASSLASGGPEEQFF. Written as DNA, the CDR3 is TGCGCCAGCAGCTTGGCTAGCGGGGGCCCCGAAGAGCAGTTCTTC. The full variable domain, rest sourced from reference TRBV5-1 and TRBJ2-1, is KAGVTQTPRYLIKTRGQQVTLSCSPISGHRSVSWYQQTPGQGLQFLFEYFSETQRNKGNFPGRFSGRQFSNSRSEMNVSTLELGDSALYLCASSLASGGPEEQFFGPGTRLTVL.

The chain employs TRBV2 and TRBJ2-7, with D perhaps being TRBD1 or TRBD2 (5 bases each). This CDR3 is 12 amino acids long. Trimming took off 4 bases at V and 6 bases at J, with 10 bases between the two ends. The germline gives CDR1 SNHLY, CDR2 FYNNEI. CDR3 nucleotide sequence: TGTGCCAGCAGTGGGGCAGGGACCGAGCAGTACTTC. Its protein product is CASSGAGTEQYF.

This clone was observed a single time. The chain combines TRBV5-1 with TRBJ2-2; 15 bases are a match to TRBD2. CDR3 length: 18 amino acids. Germline V CDR1 and CDR2: SGHRS, YFSETQ. The V segment lost 4 bases and the J segment 1 base; nucleotides outside the gene matches: 5. The CDR3 reads CASSVLGLAGGNTGELFF. In nucleotides, the CDR3 is TGCGCCAGCAGCGTTTTGGGACTAGCGGGGGGGAACACCGGGGAGCTGTTTTTT.

The chain links TRBV7-2 to TRBJ2-1, with no clear D. The V and J ends lost 1 base and 4 bases respectively, with 11 bases between them. This CDR3 comprises 15 residues. The germline V gene has CDR1 SGHTA and CDR2 FQGNSA. CDR3 bases: TGTGCCAGCAGCTTAGATGGCAGGCGTTACAATGAGCAGTTCTTC. Protein product: CASSLDGRRYNEQFF.

In the case of this clone: At one of its ends the junction is not consistent with the germline gene, which may arise from a read error. V is TRBV28 and J is TRBJ1-1; TRBD1 aligns across 7 bases. Per the germline V gene, CDR1 is MDHEN and CDR2 is SYDVKM. The CDR3 is 13 residues long. CDR3 nucleotide sequence: TGTGCCAGCAGTCCCCATGGTGCACCAGGGGGGACTTTT. Its translation is CASSPHGAPGGTF.

This CDR3 reads CASSPRAGANTGELFF. The CDR3 DNA sequence: TGTGCCAGCAGCCCAAGAGCGGGGGCCAACACCGGGGAGCTGTTTTTT. The V gene is TRBV5-5, the J gene TRBJ2-2; 8 bases agree with TRBD2. Per germline, CDR1 SGHKS and CDR2 YYEKEE (reference sequence). There are 16 residues in the CDR3. V gave up 4 bases and J gave up 2 bases; unmatched junction bases: 7.

This chain joins TRBV5-4 and TRBJ1-4; tentative D call: TRBD1 (6 bases). This CDR3 has 14 amino acids. CDR1 SGHNT and CDR2 YYREEE come from the germline V gene (reference sequence). V lost 0 bases and J 5 bases, leaving 8 bases between the germline ends. CDR3 DNA: TGTGCCAGCAGCTTGGGAGGACAGAATGAAAAACTGTTTTTT. This codes for CASSLGGQNEKLFF.

The J gene is TRBJ2-2, the V gene TRBV7-2; the match to TRBD2 covers 8 bases. The CDR3 is 15 amino acids. Germline CDR1 reads SGHTA; CDR2 reads FQGNSA. J was trimmed by 3 bases and V by 5 bases; bases with no gene match: 5. Here the CDR3 DNA reads TGTGCCAGCAGCCTAAGCGGGAGTTACACCGGGGAGCTGTTTTTT. It is translated as CASSLSGSYTGELFF.

The rearrangement links TRBV19 to TRBJ1-5, with D hard to call. V lost 1 base to trimming and J lost 4 bases, with 8 bases between them. The germline CDR1 and CDR2 sequences are LNHDA and SQIVND (reference sequence). The CDR3 loop spans 14 amino acids. The CDR3: CASSIAGRNQPQHF. CDR3 bases: TGTGCCAGTAGTATAGCTGGCAGGAATCAGCCCCAGCATTTT.

This clone has a single count. This rearrangement joins TRBV9 to TRBJ1-4; D is undetermined. Germline CDR1 reads SGDLS; CDR2 reads YYNGEE. V dropped 4 bases and J dropped 4 bases, with 11 bases sitting between them. The CDR3 length is 14 residues. The CDR3 nucleotides read TGTGCCAGCAGCTCCCCCGGGGTTAATGAAAAACTGTTTTTT. This codes for CASSSPGVNEKLFF.

V usage is TRBV6-2 or TRBV6-3 and J usage is TRBJ2-6; D gene unclear. CDR1 is MNHEY and CDR2 is SVGEGT in the germline V gene. CDR3 length: 15 residues. Trimming took off 2 bases at V and 0 bases at J, with 5 bases between the two ends. The CDR3 coding sequence is TGTGCCAGCAGTTACGCGGTCTCTGGGGCCAACGTCCTGACTTTC. Encoded protein: CASSYAVSGANVLTF.

The rearrangement uses TRBV2 and TRBJ1-6, with D perhaps matching TRBD1 (6 bases). Germline V CDR1 and CDR2: SNHLY, FYNNEI. The CDR3 runs to 15 residues. The V end was cut by 2 bases, the J end by 1 base, with 6 bases between. CDR3 sequence (DNA): TGTGCCAGCAGTGAACAGGGGTCCTATAATTCACCCCTCCACTTT. It yields the protein CASSEQGSYNSPLHF.

The CDR3 DNA reads as TGTGCCAGCAGTTACACGGGACAGGTGGGATCCTACGAGCAGTACTTC. Translated, it gives CASSYTGQVGSYEQYF. This chain joins TRBV6-2 or TRBV6-3 and TRBJ2-7; 8 positions match TRBD1. V dropped 2 bases and J dropped 1; count of bases not matched to a gene: 7. There are 16 residues in the CDR3. From germline, CDR1 is MNHEY and CDR2 SVGEGT.

The gene calls are TRBV6-6 and TRBJ2-7, with D possibly being TRBD1 (7 bases). The length of the CDR3 is 15 residues. The germline V gene encodes CDR1 MNHNY and CDR2 SVGAGI (reference sequence). The V end was cut by 2 bases, the J end by 6 bases, with 17 bases between. The CDR3 is CASSYGGAGGFEQYF. In DNA form, the CDR3 reads TGTGCCAGCAGTTACGGCGGGGCAGGGGGTTTCGAGCAGTACTTC.

The chain is built from TRBV7-9 and TRBJ1-5; the match to TRBD1 covers 7 bases. The CDR3 covers 15 residues. The germline V gene encodes CDR1 SEHNR and CDR2 FQNEAQ (reference sequence). Trimming took 5 bases from V and 0 from J; bases not matched to a gene: 4. The CDR3 nucleotides are TGTGCCAGCAGCGAGGGACAGCTTAGCAATCAGCCCCAGCATTTT. It is translated as CASSEGQLSNQPQHF. The variable domain in full, with the rest retrieved from reference TRBV7-9 and TRBJ1-5, is DTGVSQNPRHKITKRGQNVTFRCDPISEHNRLYWYRQTLGQGPEFLTYFQNEAQLEKSRLLSDRFSAERPKGSFSTLEIQRTEQGDSAMYLCASSEGQLSNQPQHFGDGTRLSIL.